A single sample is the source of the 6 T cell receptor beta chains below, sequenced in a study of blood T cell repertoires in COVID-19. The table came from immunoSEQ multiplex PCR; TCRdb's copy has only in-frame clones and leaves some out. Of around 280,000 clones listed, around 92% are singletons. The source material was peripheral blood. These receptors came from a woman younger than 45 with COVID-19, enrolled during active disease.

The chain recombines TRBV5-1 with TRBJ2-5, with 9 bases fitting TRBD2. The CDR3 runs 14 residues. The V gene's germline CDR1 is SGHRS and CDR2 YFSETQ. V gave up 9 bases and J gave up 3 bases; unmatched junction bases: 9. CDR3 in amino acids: CATSDSGSKETQYF. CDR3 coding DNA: TGCGCCACCTCAGATAGCGGGAGTAAAGAGACCCAGTACTTC.

In nucleotides, the CDR3 is TGTGCCAGCAGCCACTACCGGGACACAGGCTATGTGGGGAATCAGCCCCAGCATTTT. Amino acid sequence: CASSHYRDTGYVGNQPQHF. V gene TRBV2 combines with J gene TRBJ1-5; TRBD1 might be the D (6 bases). Germline lookup yields CDR1 SNHLY and CDR2 FYNNEI. V gave up 6 bases and J gave up 4 bases, with 28 bases separating them. The CDR3 consists of 19 residues.

CDR3 nucleotide sequence: TGTGCCACTTACCGGACAGGAACGGGCTATGGCTACACCTTC. Translated, it gives CATYRTGTGYGYTF. The rearrangement joins TRBV10-3 to TRBJ1-2; TRBD1 aligns across 7 bases. The CDR3 loop spans 14 amino acids. Germline CDR1 ENHRY, CDR2 SYGVKD. J was trimmed by 4 bases and V by 10 bases; bases with no gene match: 12.

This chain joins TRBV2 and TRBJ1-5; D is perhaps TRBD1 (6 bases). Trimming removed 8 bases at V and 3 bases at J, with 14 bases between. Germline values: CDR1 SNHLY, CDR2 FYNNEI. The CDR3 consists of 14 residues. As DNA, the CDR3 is TGTGCCAGCGGGTCGGACAGTCTCAATCAGCCCCAGCATTTT. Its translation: CASGSDSLNQPQHF.

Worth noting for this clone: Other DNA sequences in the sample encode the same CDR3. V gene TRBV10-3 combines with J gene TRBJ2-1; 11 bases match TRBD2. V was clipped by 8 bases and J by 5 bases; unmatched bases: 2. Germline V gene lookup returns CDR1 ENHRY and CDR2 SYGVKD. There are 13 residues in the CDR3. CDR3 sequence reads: CAIGGLADNEQFF. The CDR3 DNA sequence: TGTGCCATCGGGGGACTAGCGGACAATGAGCAGTTCTTC.

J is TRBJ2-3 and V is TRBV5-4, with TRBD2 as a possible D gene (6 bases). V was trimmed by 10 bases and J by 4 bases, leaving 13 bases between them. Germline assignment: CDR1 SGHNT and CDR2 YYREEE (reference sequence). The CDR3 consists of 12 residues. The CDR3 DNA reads TGTGCCTTCGGGAGAGAAGCAGATACGCAGTATTTT. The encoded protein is CAFGREADTQYF.